This entry lists 30 T cell receptor beta chains sequenced from one sample in a study of blood T cell repertoires in COVID-19. Libraries were prepared by immunoSEQ multiplex PCR; TCRdb keeps only in-frame clonotypes and omits some of them. The sample shows about 130,000 clones, about 83% of them seen only once. The sample consisted of peripheral blood. The receptors shown here come from a middle-aged man with active or convalescent COVID-19.

The V call is TRBV9, the J call TRBJ2-5, with D tentatively TRBD1 (5 bases). V lost 0 bases to trimming and J lost 1 base, with 10 bases between them. The CDR3 spans 15 residues. Looked up from germline, CDR1 is SGDLS and CDR2 is YYNGEE. The CDR3 sequence: CASSVEGVSQETQYF. CDR3 DNA sequence: TGTGCCAGCAGCGTAGAAGGGGTTAGCCAAGAGACCCAGTACTTC.

CDR3 nucleotides: TGCAGCGTTGAACAACAGGGGACCGGGGAGCTGTTTTTT. It encodes CSVEQQGTGELFF. The chain carries TRBV29-1 and TRBJ2-2; 7 nucleotides align to TRBD1. The CDR3 runs 13 residues. Germline assignment: CDR1 SQVTM and CDR2 ANQGSEA. The V segment lost 2 bases and the J segment 5 bases; nucleotides outside the gene matches: 2.

V and J are TRBV6-5 and TRBJ2-7; TRBD2 is a possible D gene (6 bases). V lost 11 bases and J 3 bases, leaving 8 bases between the germline ends. CDR3 size: 10 residues. The V gene's germline CDR1 is MNHEY and CDR2 SVGAGI. As DNA, the CDR3 is TGTGCCTTCGGGGGCTACGAGCAGTACTTC. This translates into CAFGGYEQYF.

This rearrangement joins TRBV7-8 to TRBJ1-2; the match to TRBD1 covers 8 bases. V trimming: 1 base; J trimming: 6 bases; junction bases outside the gene matches: 4. Per the germline V gene, CDR1 is SGHVS and CDR2 is FQNEAQ. This CDR3 is built from 14 residues. CDR3: CASSLETGEDGYTF. CDR3 coding DNA: TGTGCCAGCAGCTTAGAGACAGGGGAGGATGGCTACACCTTC.

The chain uses TRBV15 and TRBJ2-3; 8 bases line up with TRBD1. Germline CDR1 and CDR2: LNHNV and YYDKDF (reference sequence). Trimming removed 3 bases from V and 0 bases from J; junction bases left unmatched: 14. The CDR3 runs 19 residues. The CDR3 is CATSSRTGRLLISTDTQYF. CDR3 coding DNA: TGTGCCACCAGCAGTAGGACAGGGCGACTTCTAATTAGCACAGATACGCAGTATTTT.

This chain joins TRBV5-6 and TRBJ2-1; the D gene is possibly TRBD1 (6 bases). CDR3 length equals 15 residues. Deletions cut 0 bases from V and 9 bases from J, with 16 bases between. Germline V CDR1 and CDR2: SGHDT, YYEEEE. In DNA, the CDR3 is TGTGCCAGCAGCTTGGGGGGGCTCCTGATATTTGAGCAGTTCTTC. Residues: CASSLGGLLIFEQFF.

CDR3 DNA: TGTGCCATCAGCGAGCCACAGGGGTACGTCCACGAGCAGTACTTC. The encoded protein is CAISEPQGYVHEQYF. The gene calls are TRBV10-3 and TRBJ2-7; the match to TRBD1 covers 7 bases. V trimming: 6 bases; J trimming: 5 bases; junction bases outside the gene matches: 13. The CDR3 consists of 15 residues. Germline CDR1 is ENHRY and CDR2 is SYGVKD.

This clone was seen just once. V gene TRBV6-5 combines with J gene TRBJ2-1, with D uncertain. Germline V lookup: CDR1 MNHEY, CDR2 SVGAGI. There are 14 residues in the CDR3. Trimming cost V 6 bases and J 5 bases, with 14 bases left between them. This chain's CDR3 is CASRSSLVHNEQFF. CDR3 sequence (DNA): TGTGCCAGCAGAAGTTCTTTAGTCCACAATGAGCAGTTCTTC.

This clone occurred once. The chain couples TRBV18 to TRBJ2-7, with a weak D call TRBD1 (6 bases). CDR3 length: 14 residues. CDR1 is KGHSH, CDR2 LQKENI, per germline. V lost 4 bases and J lost 2, with 12 bases in between. The CDR3 DNA sequence: TGTGCCAGCTCACGGCCCGGGGACACCTACGAGCAGTACTTC. This gives the protein CASSRPGDTYEQYF.

The chain employs TRBV4-1 and TRBJ2-5; TRBD1 matches at 8 bases. V dropped 3 bases and J dropped 7; count of bases not matched to a gene: 13. CDR1 MGHRA and CDR2 YSYEKL come from the germline V gene. This CDR3 region has 16 residues. CDR3 in amino acids: CASSQEDRAFRGTQYF. CDR3 coding DNA: TGCGCCAGCAGCCAGGAGGACAGGGCTTTTCGGGGGACCCAGTACTTC.

This rearrangement joins TRBV18 to TRBJ1-2, with D hard to call. This CDR3 has 13 amino acids. Per germline, CDR1 KGHSH and CDR2 LQKENI. Trimming pared 2 bases from V and 8 bases from J, leaving 12 bases between. The CDR3 DNA is TGTGCCAGCTCACCATCCGCCGTGGAGGGCTACACCTTC. Protein: CASSPSAVEGYTF.

The chain uses TRBV5-4 and TRBJ2-7, with D unresolved. V was trimmed by 0 bases and J by 6 bases, leaving 16 bases between them. The V gene's germline CDR1 is SGHNT and CDR2 YYREEE (reference sequence). This CDR3 comprises 15 residues. The CDR3 region has the DNA TGTGCCAGCAGCTTGGCCGTGGGTAAGGAGCGCGAGCAGTACTTC. As protein: CASSLAVGKEREQYF.

This clone was seen a few times. This CDR3 reads CASSLDKIQGGEKLFF. The CDR3 region has the DNA TGTGCCAGCAGCTTAGACAAGATCCAGGGGGGTGAAAAACTGTTTTTT. The rearrangement links TRBV7-6 to TRBJ1-4, with TRBD1 matching 7 bases. The CDR3 sequence is 16 residues long. CDR1 is SGHVS and CDR2 is FNYEAQ in the germline V gene. V shed 1 base, J shed 7 bases, and the junction held 9 bases outside the gene matches.

This chain connects TRBV7-9 to TRBJ1-1, with D uncertain. Germline loops: CDR1 SEHNR, CDR2 FQNEAQ (reference sequence). Trimming removed 5 bases from V and 5 bases from J, with 12 bases in between. The CDR3 spans 13 residues. Here the CDR3 reads CASSPPLRTEAFF. Written as DNA, the CDR3 is TGTGCCAGCAGCCCCCCGCTGAGAACTGAAGCTTTCTTT.

This clone was seen only a few times. This chain links TRBV29-1 with TRBJ2-2, with D perhaps TRBD1 (5 bases). The CDR3 has 14 residues. Trimming pared 6 bases from V and 0 bases from J, leaving 11 bases between. Germline V gene data show CDR1 as SQVTM and CDR2 as ANQGSEA. CDR3 in DNA: TGCAGCGTCCTCCAAGGGGCGAACACCGGGGAGCTGTTTTTT. Protein product: CSVLQGANTGELFF.

V and J are TRBV6-5 and TRBJ1-4, with D possibly being TRBD1 (5 bases). Germline V gene lookup returns CDR1 MNHEY and CDR2 SVGAGI. V lost 0 bases and J lost 7, with 12 bases in between. This CDR3 comprises 15 residues. The CDR3: CASSYSMTVGEKLFF. CDR3 nucleotides: TGTGCCAGCAGTTACTCGATGACAGTAGGTGAAAAACTGTTTTTT.

This chain connects TRBV6-6 to TRBJ1-5, with TRBD1 identical over 7 bases. This CDR3 has 16 residues. Germline loops: CDR1 MNHNY, CDR2 SVGAGI (reference sequence). V was clipped by 5 bases and J by 0 bases; unmatched bases: 7. CDR3 nucleotides: TGTGCCAGCAGTCCCCAGACAGGGAATAGCAATCAGCCCCAGCATTTT. Its protein is CASSPQTGNSNQPQHF.

V gene TRBV30 combines with J gene TRBJ2-1, with a tentative D call TRBD2 (7 bases). V lost 0 bases, J lost 7 bases, and 13 bases lay in between. CDR3 length: 14 residues. CDR1 GTSNPN and CDR2 SVGIG come from the germline V gene (reference sequence). CDR3 bases: TGTGCCTGGAGTGTAAACGGGGGGCGGAATGAGCAGTTCTTC. Amino acids: CAWSVNGGRNEQFF.

This clone was detected a few times. The rearrangement links TRBV2 to TRBJ1-5; no clear D gene. Germline values: CDR1 SNHLY, CDR2 FYNNEI. The ends were cut back, 4 bases at V and 3 bases at J, with 10 bases in the middle. This CDR3 has 14 amino acids. CDR3 residues: CASSAELNNQPQHF. The CDR3 DNA sequence: TGTGCCAGCAGTGCCGAGTTAAACAATCAGCCCCAGCATTTT.

This clone was picked up one time. The chain has TRBV6-5 and TRBJ1-2; 7 bases are a match to TRBD1. The trim removed 8 bases at V and 7 bases at J, leaving 7 bases unmatched. The CDR3 extends over 12 amino acids. Germline values: CDR1 MNHEY, CDR2 SVGAGI. This chain's CDR3 is CASGFTGAGYTF. CDR3 DNA: TGTGCCAGCGGCTTCACAGGGGCTGGCTACACCTTC.

This clone showed up just once. The rearrangement links TRBV10-3 to TRBJ2-7; 7 nucleotides line up with TRBD2. After removal of 4 bases from V and 6 bases from J, the junction contained 9 bases not matched to a gene. The germline V gene has CDR1 ENHRY and CDR2 SYGVKD. The CDR3 contains 14 residues. CDR3 bases: TGTGCCATCAGTGGACAAGCGGGGAAGGGCGAGCAGTACTTC. Translating it yields CAISGQAGKGEQYF.

The chain uses TRBV6-4 and TRBJ1-2; TRBD1 matches at 7 bases. Germline CDR1 and CDR2: MRHNA and SNTAGT. The CDR3 runs to 15 residues. Losses at the gene ends were 5 bases for V and 6 bases for J; bases not matched to a gene: 12. CDR3 loop: CASSLTYEGANGYTF. In DNA, the CDR3 is TGTGCCAGCAGTCTGACCTACGAGGGGGCGAATGGCTACACCTTC.

This sequence joins TRBV27 and TRBJ1-2, with D tentatively TRBD1 (5 bases). Germline V lookup: CDR1 MNHEY, CDR2 SMNVEV (reference sequence). CDR3 length: 14 amino acids. V lost 6 bases, J lost 4 bases, and 15 bases lay in between. CDR3 in amino acids: CASSSVGGTYGYTF. DNA for the CDR3: TGTGCCAGCAGCTCGGTCGGAGGGACCTATGGCTACACCTTC.

CDR3 region: CASRTGEKLFF. The CDR3 DNA reads as TGCGCCAGCAGAACAGGGGAAAAACTGTTTTTT. The gene calls are TRBV10-2 and TRBJ1-4, with D maybe TRBD1 (6 bases). The germline V gene has CDR1 WSHSY and CDR2 SAAADI. CDR3 length equals 11 residues. Deletions cut 6 bases from V and 8 bases from J, with 7 bases between.

The CDR3 DNA sequence: TGCGCCAGCAGTGAGTCGAAAAGGGGGACCTTGGAACTGTTTTTT. The encoded protein is CASSESKRGTLELFF. V is TRBV10-1 and J is TRBJ1-4; maybe TRBD1 (6 bases). CDR1 is WNHNN, CDR2 SYGVQD, per germline (reference sequence). With 0 bases removed from V and 12 bases from J, the gap between germline ends came to 17 bases. This CDR3 contains 15 residues.

This sequence joins TRBV3-1 (or the pseudogene TRBV3-2) and TRBJ1-2, with a possible D match to TRBD1 (6 bases). The V end lost 1 base, the J end lost 7 bases, and 16 bases lay between the germline ends. The germline gives CDR1 LGHDT, CDR2 YNNKEL (reference sequence). The CDR3 is 15 residues long. For the CDR3, the DNA is TGTGCCAGCAGCCAAGCAGGGGCGGAAGTTGGTGGCTACACCTTC. As protein: CASSQAGAEVGGYTF.

The V and J genes are TRBV18 and TRBJ2-2; tentatively, D is TRBD2 (6 bases). Trimming left V 1 base short and J 0 bases short, with 9 bases between. This CDR3 region has 16 residues. The germline gives CDR1 KGHSH, CDR2 LQKENI. The CDR3 coding sequence is TGTGCCAGCTCACCACAAACGGGGGCGAACACCGGGGAGCTGTTTTTT. Translated, it gives CASSPQTGANTGELFF.

This chain uses TRBV5-1 with TRBJ2-7; 8 nucleotides align to TRBD2. Per germline, CDR1 SGHRS and CDR2 YFSETQ. J was trimmed by 0 bases and V by 4 bases; bases with no gene match: 6. The CDR3 loop spans 15 amino acids. The CDR3 coding sequence is TGCGCCAGCAGCCCGGGGGGGATTGCCTCCTACGAGCAGTACTTC. Encoded protein: CASSPGGIASYEQYF.

The V and J genes are TRBV7-9 and TRBJ1-1; 8 bases align to TRBD1. The CDR3 sequence is 16 residues long. Germline trimming cut 0 bases from V and 2 bases from J; bases unmatched to any gene: 5. CDR1 is SEHNR and CDR2 is FQNEAQ in the germline V gene (reference sequence). CDR3 coding DNA: TGTGCCAGCAGCTTAGCCCAGGGGGCGGGAAACACTGAAGCTTTCTTT. Its translation is CASSLAQGAGNTEAFF.

The V and J genes are TRBV30 and TRBJ2-5; 10 bases agree with TRBD2. This CDR3 is 12 amino acids long. The ends lost 5 bases at V and 3 bases at J; junction bases unmatched: 0. Per germline, CDR1 GTSNPN and CDR2 SVGIG (reference sequence). CDR3 DNA: TGTGCCTGGGGACTAGCGGAAGAGACCCAGTACTTC. This sequence encodes CAWGLAEETQYF.